Sequencing of this TCR beta chain was carried out in a study of T cell responses to AZD1222 COVID-19 vaccine. Measured with immunoSEQ multiplex PCR; TCRdb has only the in-frame clones, and not every one. The data contain approximately 170,000 clones, about 83% of them singletons. After removal of 4 bases from V and 2 bases from J, the junction contained 5 bases not matched to a gene. The germline CDR1 and CDR2 sequences are MNHEY and SVGAGI. The CDR3 length is 14 residues. The source is an adult who received the AZD1222 COVID-19 vaccine. The rearrangement joins TRBV6-5 to TRBJ2-7; 7 bases agree with TRBD1. The source was peripheral blood, collected 28 days after the second AZD1222 dose. The CDR3 DNA reads TGTGCCAGCAGTTTCCGGGACAGAGCCTACGAGCAGTACTTC. This sequence encodes CASSFRDRAYEQYF.